This T cell receptor (beta chain) was documented in a study of Graves' ophthalmopathy and Graves' hyperthyroidism. At the level of the study: Ahead of any treatment, peripheral blood was obtained at the initial diagnosis.

Aged 18 to 65, the patients with hyperthyroidism had under 2 months' duration and were newly diagnosed. As the template, RNA transcripts were used to amplify TCR beta CDR3 regions. Investigators did first-round RT-PCR with HTBI primers, then second-round multiplex PCR. TCRdb passed the multiplex PCR reads through MiXCR, listing each CDR3 protein once. The sample carries about 390,000 distinct CDR3 sequences, roughly a sixth recorded once. This clonotype was picked up many times. Antigen: not known. Broader study findings: Blood was where most expanded thyroid clonotypes above 0.001 frequency also turned up.

Sequences were obtained from peripheral blood. This sequence was found in an adult woman with stable Graves' hyperthyroidism.

As DNA, the CDR3 is TGTGCCAGCTGGACCGGAATAGCTGCGAGTGGAAGCACTGAAGCTTTCTTT. It specifies CASWTGIAASGSTEAFF. V is TRBV12-3 or TRBV12-4 and J is TRBJ1-1; no definite D call. Trimming stripped 8 bases from V and 4 bases from J, with 26 bases between. This CDR3 has 17 amino acids.